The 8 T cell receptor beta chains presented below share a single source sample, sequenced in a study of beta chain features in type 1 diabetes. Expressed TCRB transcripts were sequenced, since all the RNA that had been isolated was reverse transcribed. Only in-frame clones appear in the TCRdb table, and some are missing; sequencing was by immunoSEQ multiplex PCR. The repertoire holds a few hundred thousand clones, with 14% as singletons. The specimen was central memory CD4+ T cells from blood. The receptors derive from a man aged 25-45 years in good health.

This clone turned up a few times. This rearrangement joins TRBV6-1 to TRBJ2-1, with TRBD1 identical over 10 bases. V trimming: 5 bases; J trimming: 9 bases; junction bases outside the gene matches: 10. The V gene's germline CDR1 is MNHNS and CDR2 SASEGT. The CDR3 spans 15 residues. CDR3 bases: TGTGCCAGCAGTCCCCCGGGACAGGGGCGCGGTGAGCAGTTCTTC. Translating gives CASSPPGQGRGEQFF.

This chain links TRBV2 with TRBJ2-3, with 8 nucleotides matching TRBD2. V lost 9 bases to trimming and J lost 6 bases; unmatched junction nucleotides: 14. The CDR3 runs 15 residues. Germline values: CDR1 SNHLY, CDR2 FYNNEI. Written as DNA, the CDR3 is TGTGCCAGTACTGCCGGGACTAGACACTCCGATACGCAGTATTTT. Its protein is CASTAGTRHSDTQYF.

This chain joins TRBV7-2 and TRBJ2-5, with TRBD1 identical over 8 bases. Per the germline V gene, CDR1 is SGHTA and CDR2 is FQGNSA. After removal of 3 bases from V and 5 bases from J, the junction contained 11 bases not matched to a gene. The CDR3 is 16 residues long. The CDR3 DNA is TGTGCCAGCAGCTTTGGGGGTACAGGGGGACGGGAGACCCAGTACTTC. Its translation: CASSFGGTGGRETQYF. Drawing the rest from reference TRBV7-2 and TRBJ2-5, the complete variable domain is GAGVSQSPSNKVTEKGKDVELRCDPISGHTALYWYRQSLGQGLEFLIYFQGNSAPDKSGLPSDRFSAERTGGSVSTLTIQRTQQEDSAVYLCASSFGGTGGRETQYFGPGTRLLVL.

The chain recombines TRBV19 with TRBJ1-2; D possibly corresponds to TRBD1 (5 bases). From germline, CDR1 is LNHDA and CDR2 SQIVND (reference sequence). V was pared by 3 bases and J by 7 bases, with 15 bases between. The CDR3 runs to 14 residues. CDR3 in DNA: TGTGCCAGTAGTATCTCAAATGGGGCCTCTGGCTACACCTTC. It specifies CASSISNGASGYTF.

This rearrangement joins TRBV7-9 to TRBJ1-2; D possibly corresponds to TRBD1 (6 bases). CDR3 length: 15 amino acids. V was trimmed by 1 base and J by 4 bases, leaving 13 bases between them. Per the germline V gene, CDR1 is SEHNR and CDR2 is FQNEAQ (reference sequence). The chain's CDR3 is CASSLESLGAYGYTF. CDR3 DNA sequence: TGTGCCAGCAGCTTAGAAAGCCTGGGGGCCTATGGCTACACCTTC.

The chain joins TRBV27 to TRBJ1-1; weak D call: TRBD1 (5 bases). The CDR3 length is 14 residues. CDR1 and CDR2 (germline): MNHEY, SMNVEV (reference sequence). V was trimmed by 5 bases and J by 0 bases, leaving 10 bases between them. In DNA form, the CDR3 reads TGTGCCAGCAGTGCGGGACGGGTGAACACTGAAGCTTTCTTT. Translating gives CASSAGRVNTEAFF.

CDR3 region: CASSEVRLDTQYF. CDR3 sequence (DNA): TGTGCCAGCAGTGAAGTACGATTGGATACGCAGTATTTT. V and J are TRBV6-5 and TRBJ2-3, with D uncertain. V gave up 5 bases and J gave up 6 bases, with 12 bases separating them. CDR1 and CDR2 (germline): MNHEY, SVGAGI. This CDR3 has 13 residues.

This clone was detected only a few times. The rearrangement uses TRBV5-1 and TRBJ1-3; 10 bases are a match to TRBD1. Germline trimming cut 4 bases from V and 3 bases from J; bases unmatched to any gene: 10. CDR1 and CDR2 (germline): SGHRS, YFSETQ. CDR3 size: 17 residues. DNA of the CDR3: TGCGCCAGCAGCACCACTGCCGGGACAGGGGTTGGAAACACCATATATTTT. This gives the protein CASSTTAGTGVGNTIYF.